This T cell receptor beta chain was profiled in a study of T cells in pancreatic ductal adenocarcinoma (dated by TCRdb to 2016 to 2017). In the study overall: To learn about the adaptive T-cell response arising naturally, investigators profiled where tumor-infiltrating CD8+ T cells, together with suppressive cells, were located within resected pancreatic ductal adenocarcinoma, how abundant they were, and what qualities they showed.

Selected pancreatic ductal adenocarcinoma patients had undergone surgery without neoadjuvant therapy. Peripheral blood was collected in heparin tubes, and PBMCs were isolated by histopaque density gradient and cryopreserved in about 10% DMSO. Using the DNeasy Blood and Tissue Kit along with Proteinase K and RNase treatment, genomic DNA was extracted from over 5 PBMC specimens and fewer than ten flash-frozen tumor specimens. A remark on this clone: Its target antigen remains unknown. No much larger clone exists at a distance of one base, and base qualities are not known.

The immunoSEQ hsTCRB kit was used to amplify TCR beta CDR3 regions from genomic DNA. An Illumina HiSeq system was used to carry out high-throughput TRB CDR3 sequencing. As for the authors' bioinformatics: The immunoSEQ software was used to analyze sequencing reads, and nonproductive sequences containing premature stops or frame-shifts were excluded. Clonality of the repertoire was calculated as one minus Shannon entropy normalized by log2 of the number of unique productive sequences. TCRdb obtained this table from immuneACCESS and retained in-frame rearrangements with V and J assigned. These tables miss some clones; where compared with another copy, unresolved V genes account for less than half of the shortfall, and the remainder is unexplained. The D gene and trimming were derived from the DNA, and the V and J assignments and clone size from that table. Across this sample there are some 16,000 clones, with 90% to 95% seen only once. The ten largest account for about 17% of the sample.

Broader findings and caveats from the paper: Blood samples had more total productive templates and 6 to 8-fold more unique clonotypes than tumor samples. T-cell clonality showed no significant difference between tumor and blood, with a mean clonality of around 0.11 in tumors and approximately 0.07 in blood. Because tumors are enriched in CD45RO+ effector T cells rather than naive T cells, which biases toward lower diversity, comparisons of clonality between tumor and blood may be biased. Because inoperable disease is present at presentation in most pancreatic cancer patients, the resected cohort was biased toward the minority with early-stage disease.

The germline V gene (reference sequence) provides CDR1 GTSNPN and CDR2 SVGIG. Trimming takes 0 bases from V and 9 bases from J, and the germline ends sit 9 bases apart. The CDR3 covers 13 residues, taking in both the cysteine and the phenylalanine. The kept DNA is CDR3 alone, 39 bases in frame from the first base. This clonotype originated in a human donor with pancreatic ductal adenocarcinoma. The sequenced material came from PBMCs. The rearrangement combines TRBV30 with TRBJ1-6, with a weak D call of TRBD1 (5 bases match). CDR3 loop: CAWSVLGGSPLHF. At the DNA level, the sequence is TGTGCCTGGAGTGTACTCGGGGGTTCACCCCTCCACTTT.